What follows describes a single TCR beta chain. The use of a sample-barcoded 5' primer and a J-beta primer mix characterized a second PCR of about 7 to 12 cycles. From the 5' RACE reads, TCRdb called clonotypes with MiXCR, one entry per CDR3 protein. The sample records hundreds of thousands of distinct CDR3 sequences, around 38% being singletons. This sample is drawn from a study of blood T cells in healthy people across ages. Trimming pared 7 bases from V and 0 bases from J, leaving 13 bases between. From germline, CDR1 is DFQATT and CDR2 SNEGSKA (reference sequence). This CDR3 comprises 14 residues.

The rearrangement uses TRBV20-1 and TRBJ2-4; D may be TRBD2 (5 bases). This receptor was obtained from an older man in good health. Sequenced input: blood. The CDR3, as DNA: TGCAGTGAAGAGCGGAAGATAGCCAAAAACATTCAGTACTTC. Its translation: CSEERKIAKNIQYF.